This T cell receptor beta chain derives from a study of regulatory dendritic cells for organ transplantation (dated by TCRdb to the late 2010s). Background for the entire study: TCRbeta repertoires were sequenced from sorted naive and memory CD4+ and CD8+ T cells before and after allostimulation with regulatory or mature dendritic cells.

Results and caveats for the whole study, not just this receptor: Repertoires were highly diverse in naive CD4+ and CD8+ T cells, less diverse in memory cells, and most oligoclonal in memory CD8+ cells. Allostimulation expanded memory CD8+ clones in both subjects, but regulatory dendritic cells appeared to induce more limited expansion than mature dendritic cells. Among the resting subsets, the most alloreactive TCR clonotypes were found in memory CD8+ T cells. Sequencing was done in only a couple of subjects, and the authors reported considerable heterogeneity between individuals in the alloreactive memory CD8+ T cell pool.

A distance of 14 bases separates the germline ends of V and J, which lose 4 bases and 7 bases respectively. Sequences SGHNT (CDR1) and YYREEE (CDR2) are obtained from the germline V gene (reference sequence). The CDR3 holds 13 amino acids from the cysteine to the phenylalanine. Here the CDR3 DNA is all that survives: 39 bases in frame from base 1. In regard to this clone: Its antigen is currently not known. No base quality information exists; no much larger clone differs at one position.

A multiplexed two-step PCR with Vbeta-specific forward primers and Jbeta-specific reverse primers was used to amplify the TCRbeta CDR3 regions. Through the immunoSEQ service, the TCRbeta libraries were run on an Illumina instrument for sequencing. Regarding the original processing steps: IMGT annotation was used to assign V, D and J genes, and synthetic CDR3 analogues were used to correct counts for multiplex PCR bias. The immunoSEQ Analyzer calculated repertoire clonality as one minus the normalized Shannon entropy. Clonal expansion was defined using Fisher's exact test with Benjamini-Hochberg false discovery rate control and a two-tailed threshold of P<0.01. Held by TCRdb, this immuneACCESS table contains in-frame sequences only and omits some clones. Under half of the omission traces to an unresolved V gene where checked; the cause of the rest is unknown. Clonal size and the V and J genes are those of that table, whereas D and trimming came from the DNA. Within this sample are roughly 30,000 clones, with approximately 77% of them counted one time only. The top ten clones comprise approximately 0.44% of the sample.

FACS was used to sort CD4+ or CD8+ cells into naive T cells, defined as CD45RA+, and memory T cells, defined as CD45RO+. T cells for TCR sequencing came from a couple of healthy control subjects. For the mixed lymphocyte reactions, sorted T cell subsets left unstimulated acted as baseline controls. Genomic DNA was extracted with the Qiagen DNeasy Blood & Tissue Kit. This chain joins TRBV5-4 to TRBJ1-1; too little of a D gene remains to name it. The clonotype was recovered from a human donor in good health. Sequencing was carried out using naive CD8+ T cells from blood. The label giving this sample's cell subset or site can be read as: CD45RA+ naive T cells. CDR3 sequence: CASSPEPVGEAFF. The sequenced DNA is TGTGCCAGCAGCCCGGAGCCCGTCGGTGAAGCTTTCTTT.